The clone carrying this T cell receptor beta chain was detected only a few times. Its antigen remains unidentified. The sample comes from a study of response to subunit inactivated influenza vaccine. Points from the study as a whole: New T cells are recruited in small numbers by each seasonal influenza vaccination, according to the authors' suggestion.

Via MiXCR, TCRdb re-called the RT-PCR reads, giving one row per CDR3 protein. The table shows 300,000 to 350,000 distinct CDR3 sequences, with 20% to 25% occurring only once. The CDR3 covers 16 residues. From germline, CDR1 is MDHEN and CDR2 SYDVKM. V was cut by 3 bases and J by 4 bases, with 18 bases left in between. The TCR sequence derives from a man aged 50 to 75 who received an inactivated influenza vaccine. The chain joins TRBV28 to TRBJ1-2, with no clear D. The sequenced sample was PBMCs from blood, obtained less than 22 months after vaccination. CDR3 in DNA: TGTGCCAGCAGTTTGCCCCACCCTAGCCAAGGCTATGGCTACACCTTC. This encodes CASSLPHPSQGYGYTF.